These T cell receptor beta chains were read from a single sample in a study of OX40 agonist ivuxolimab in advanced cancers. The table came from immunoSEQ multiplex PCR; TCRdb's copy has only in-frame clones and leaves some out. The sample lists over 30,000 clones, approximately 80% occurring once. Sequencing was performed on CD4+ or CD8+ T cells sorted from blood, taken in a trial of the OX40 agonist ivuxolimab. The origin of the receptors is an adult with an advanced solid tumor such as melanoma, head and neck, liver or kidney cancer. The CDR3 runs from the conserved cysteine through the conserved F or W. A D gene is named only where the DNA matches it firmly. Size tells how often a clone was seen (once, few, many) or the class of an expanded clone, and some rows leave it out.

d_call | j_call | v_call | cdr3_length | clone_size | cdr3_nt | cdr3_aa
TRBD1 | TRBJ1-5 | TRBV7-3 | 16 | - | TGTGCCAGCAGCCCAATCGGACAGGGAAGCAATCAGCCCCAGCATTTT | CASSPIGQGSNQPQHF
- | TRBJ2-5 | TRBV27 | 14 | - | TGTGCCAGCAGTTTACGGCCCCGGGGGGAGACCCAGTACTTC | CASSLRPRGETQYF
- | TRBJ1-1 | TRBV6-5 | 15 | - | TGTGCCAGCAGGTCCTCGCGGGGCTTGAACACTGAAGCTTTCTTT | CASRSSRGLNTEAFF
- | TRBJ1-1 | TRBV6-1 | 16 | few | TGTGCCAGCAGTGAAGCGGGTGGGGGGGTAGGCACTGAAGCTTTCTTT | CASSEAGGGVGTEAFF
- | TRBJ1-6 | TRBV6-4 | 13 | - | TGTGCCAGCAGACAGGACCTTTATTCACCCCTCCACTTT | CASRQDLYSPLHF
- | TRBJ1-3 | TRBV6-6 | 14 | once | TGTGCCAGCACATCGGGGGCGCAAGGAAACACCATATATTTT | CASTSGAQGNTIYF
- | TRBJ2-7 | TRBV2 | 10 | - | TGTGCCAGCAGTGAAAAGAAGCAGTACTTC | CASSEKKQYF
TRBD1 | TRBJ2-5 | TRBV5-1 | 15 | - | TGCGCCAGCAGCTTGGGACAGGGAAGAAGAGAGACCCAGTACTTC | CASSLGQGRRETQYF
- | TRBJ1-4 | TRBV5-1 | 18 | few | TGCGCCAGCAGCTCCGCGCCCAGGGACGGAACAACTAATGAAAAACTGTTTTTT | CASSSAPRDGTTNEKLFF
- | TRBJ1-6 | TRBV9 | 12 | few | TGTGCCAGCAGCGGGCCACATTCACCCCTCCACTTT | CASSGPHSPLHF
- | TRBJ1-5 | TRBV7-2 | 13 | - | TGTGCCAGCAGCCACCAGGAGGAGCAGCCCCAGCATTTT | CASSHQEEQPQHF
TRBD1 | TRBJ1-5 | TRBV11-3 | 16 | - | TGTGCCAGCACCGTCTCGAGGACAGGGAAGAATCAGCCCCAGCATTTT | CASTVSRTGKNQPQHF
- | TRBJ1-6 | TRBV6-1 | 15 | - | TGTGCCAGCACCCAAAGGGTCACCCTCGGATCACCCCTCCACTTT | CASTQRVTLGSPLHF
- | TRBJ2-5 | TRBV5-1 | 13 | few | TGCGCCAGCAGGGAGGGGATTCAAGAGACCCAGTACTTC | CASREGIQETQYF
- | TRBJ2-2 | TRBV11-2 | 13 | - | TGTGCCAGCAGCTTACCCGGGACCGGGGAGCTGTTTTTT | CASSLPGTGELFF
TRBD1 | TRBJ2-1 | TRBV7-2 | 15 | - | TGTGCCAGCAGCTTACGCGGGACAGGGCACAATGAGCAGTTCTTC | CASSLRGTGHNEQFF
TRBD2 | TRBJ2-3 | TRBV12-5 | 18 | - | TGTGCTAGTGGTTTGTCCTCTGGGACTAGCGGAAGAGCTAATACGCAGTATTTT | CASGLSSGTSGRANTQYF
TRBD1 | TRBJ2-1 | TRBV29-1 | 15 | - | TGCAGCGTTGATCTGGGACAGGGCTCCTACAATGAGCAGTTCTTC | CSVDLGQGSYNEQFF
TRBD1 | TRBJ1-1 | TRBV7-9 | 16 | - | TGTGCCAGCAGCTTAGCGGTGGGACAGGTCGGTCCTGAAGCTTTCTTT | CASSLAVGQVGPEAFF
TRBD2 | TRBJ2-7 | TRBV28 | 14 | - | TGTGCCAGCAGTTCGGGACTACCAAGGTACGAGCAGTACTTC | CASSSGLPRYEQYF
- | TRBJ2-1 | TRBV7-2 | 16 | once | TGTGCCAGCAGCTTAGATGGGGGAACTAGCTACAATGAGCAGTTCTTC | CASSLDGGTSYNEQFF
TRBD1 | TRBJ1-4 | TRBV9 | 16 | - | TGTGCCAGCAGCCCCCCCGGGGGGGCAGGGGGTGAAAAACTGTTTTTT | CASSPPGGAGGEKLFF
TRBD1 | TRBJ2-7 | TRBV30 | 15 | - | TGTGCCTGGAGTGCCGTCGACAGGGTAGTTGACGAGCAGTACTTC | CAWSAVDRVVDEQYF
- | TRBJ2-3 | TRBV5-6 | 14 | - | TGTGCCAGCAGCTTGTATACCAGCACAGATACGCAGTATTTT | CASSLYTSTDTQYF
- | TRBJ2-6 | TRBV7-9 | 16 | - | TGTGCCAGCAGCTTCGCTACAGGGTCTGGGGCCAACGTCCTGACTTTC | CASSFATGSGANVLTF
- | TRBJ2-1 | TRBV2 | 11 | once | TGTGCCAGCAGTGTTCGGAATGAGCAGTTCTTC | CASSVRNEQFF
- | TRBJ1-1 | TRBV5-1 | 15 | - | TGCGCCAGCAGCGGGGGGGTTCGAAGTGGCGCTGAAGCTTTCTTT | CASSGGVRSGAEAFF